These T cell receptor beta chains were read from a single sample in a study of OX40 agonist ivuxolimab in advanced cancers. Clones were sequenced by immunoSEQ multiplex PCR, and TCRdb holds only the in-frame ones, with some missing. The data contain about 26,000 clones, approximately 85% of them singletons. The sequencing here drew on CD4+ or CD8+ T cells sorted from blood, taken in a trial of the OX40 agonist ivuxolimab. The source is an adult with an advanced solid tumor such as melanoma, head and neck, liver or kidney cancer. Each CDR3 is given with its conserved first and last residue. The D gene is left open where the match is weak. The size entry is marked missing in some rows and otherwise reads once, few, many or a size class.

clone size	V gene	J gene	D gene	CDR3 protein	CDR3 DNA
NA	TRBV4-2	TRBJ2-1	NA	CASSLKEGSYNEQFF	TGTGCCAGCAGCCTAAAGGAGGGTTCCTACAATGAGCAGTTCTTC
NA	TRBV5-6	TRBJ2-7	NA	CASSWDLSYEQYF	TGTGCCAGCAGCTGGGATTTGAGCTACGAGCAGTACTTC
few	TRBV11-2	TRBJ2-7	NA	CASSLFLGPAYEQYF	TGTGCCAGCAGCTTATTCCTCGGTCCCGCCTACGAGCAGTACTTC
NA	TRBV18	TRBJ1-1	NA	CASSPPQTEAFF	TGTGCCAGCTCACCACCCCAGACTGAAGCTTTCTTT
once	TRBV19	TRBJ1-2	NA	CASRSGSLGYTF	TGTGCCAGTAGGTCGGGTAGCCTTGGCTACACCTTC
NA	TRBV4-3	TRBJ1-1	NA	CASSQDGANTEAFF	TGCGCCAGCAGCCAAGACGGGGCAAACACTGAAGCTTTCTTT
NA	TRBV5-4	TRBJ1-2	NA	CASSLEVGYGYTF	TGTGCCAGCAGCTTGGAGGTGGGCTATGGCTACACCTTC
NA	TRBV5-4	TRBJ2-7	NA	CASSSPHETYEQYF	TGTGCCAGCAGCTCACCACACGAAACCTACGAGCAGTACTTC
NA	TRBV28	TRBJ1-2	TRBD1	CASSFPGTGGKVHEGYTF	TGTGCCAGCAGTTTTCCCGGGACAGGGGGCAAAGTTCATGAAGGCTACACCTTC
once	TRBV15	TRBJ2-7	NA	CATSRDLGQTYEQYF	TGTGCCACCAGCAGAGATCTAGGACAGACTTACGAGCAGTACTTC
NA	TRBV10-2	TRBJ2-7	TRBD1	CASSAGQGWQYF	TGCGCCAGCAGTGCGGGACAGGGATGGCAGTACTTC
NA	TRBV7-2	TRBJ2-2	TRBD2	CASSLASGGIGELFF	TGTGCCAGCAGCTTAGCTAGCGGGGGAATCGGGGAGCTGTTTTTT
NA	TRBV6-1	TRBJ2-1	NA	CASSEGGSYNEQFF	TGTGCCAGCAGTGAGGGTGGGTCCTACAATGAGCAGTTCTTC
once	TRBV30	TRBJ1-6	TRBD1	CAWSPRGQGNSPLHF	TGTGCCTGGAGTCCAAGGGGACAGGGTAATTCACCCCTCCACTTT
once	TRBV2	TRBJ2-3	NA	CASMIRSETDTQYF	TGTGCCAGCATGATAAGGAGTGAGACAGATACGCAGTATTTT
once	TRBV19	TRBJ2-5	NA	CASSIEETQYF	TGTGCCAGTAGTATCGAGGAGACCCAGTACTTC
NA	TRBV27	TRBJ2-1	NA	CASSSHDEQFF	TGTGCCAGCAGTTCCCACGATGAGCAGTTCTTC
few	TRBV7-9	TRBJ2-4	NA	CASSSLRENIQYF	TGTGCCAGCAGCTCCCTCAGGGAAAACATTCAGTACTTC
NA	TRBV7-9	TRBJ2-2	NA	CASSFPLDSLNTGELFF	TGTGCCAGCAGCTTCCCTCTTGACAGCTTGAACACCGGGGAGCTGTTTTTT
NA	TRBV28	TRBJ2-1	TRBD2	CASSFNLAGPQQFF	TGTGCCAGCAGTTTTAACCTAGCGGGACCCCAGCAGTTCTTC
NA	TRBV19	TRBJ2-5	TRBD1	CASSIGQGGYVETQYF	TGTGCCAGTAGTATCGGACAGGGGGGATACGTAGAGACCCAGTACTTC
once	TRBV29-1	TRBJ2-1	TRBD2	CSVLSSSGSLYNEQFF	TGCAGCGTCCTTTCTTCTAGCGGGAGCCTCTACAATGAGCAGTTCTTC
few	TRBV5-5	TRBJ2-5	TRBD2	CASSLELAGGRETQYF	TGTGCCAGCAGCTTGGAACTAGCGGGGGGTCGGGAGACCCAGTACTTC
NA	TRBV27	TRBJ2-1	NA	CASSLSGTFNEQFF	TGTGCCAGCAGTTTATCGGGGACCTTCAATGAGCAGTTCTTC
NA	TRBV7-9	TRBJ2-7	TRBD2	CASSYSGGLAGYEQYF	TGTGCCAGCAGCTATTCAGGAGGACTAGCGGGCTACGAGCAGTACTTC
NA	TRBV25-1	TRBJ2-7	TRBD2	CASSGRTSGNSYEQYF	TGTGCCAGCAGTGGTCGGACTAGCGGGAACTCCTACGAGCAGTACTTC
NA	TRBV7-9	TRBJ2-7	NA	CASRETDYEQYF	TGTGCCAGCAGGGAGACAGACTACGAGCAGTACTTC
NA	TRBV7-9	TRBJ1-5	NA	CASSLISQPQHF	TGTGCCAGCAGCTTAATATCCCAGCCCCAGCATTTT
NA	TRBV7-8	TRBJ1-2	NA	CASSLDGGAGNGYTF	TGTGCCAGCAGCTTAGACGGGGGGGCAGGGAATGGCTACACCTTC
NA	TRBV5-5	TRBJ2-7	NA	CASSLGIPYEQYF	TGTGCCAGCAGCTTGGGTATACCCTACGAGCAGTACTTC
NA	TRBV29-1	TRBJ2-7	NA	CSVEGTYEQYF	TGCAGCGTTGAAGGAACTTACGAGCAGTACTTC
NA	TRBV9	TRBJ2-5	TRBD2	CASSVAGGQETQYF	TGTGCCAGCAGCGTAGCGGGGGGCCAAGAGACCCAGTACTTC
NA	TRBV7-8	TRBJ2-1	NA	CASSPRVGTSYNEQFF	TGTGCCAGCAGCCCCAGGGTAGGGACCTCCTACAATGAGCAGTTCTTC
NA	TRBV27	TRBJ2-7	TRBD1	CASSLSLQGATYEQYF	TGTGCCAGCAGTTTATCCTTACAGGGGGCGACCTACGAGCAGTACTTC
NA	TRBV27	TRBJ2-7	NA	CASSLIADAYEQYF	TGTGCCAGCAGTTTAATAGCGGACGCCTACGAGCAGTACTTC
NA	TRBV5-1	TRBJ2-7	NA	CASSLTLVPAAEQYF	TGCGCCAGCAGCTTGACCCTTGTACCCGCCGCCGAGCAGTACTTC
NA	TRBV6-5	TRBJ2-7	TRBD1	CASRRDSVYEQYF	TGTGCCAGCAGACGGGACAGCGTATACGAGCAGTACTTC
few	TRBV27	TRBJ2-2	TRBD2	CASSLSLAGGPGELFF	TGTGCCAGCAGTTTATCGCTAGCGGGAGGGCCCGGGGAGCTGTTTTTT
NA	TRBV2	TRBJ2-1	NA	CASSSWTGIYNEQFF	TGTGCCAGCAGTTCCTGGACGGGGATTTACAATGAGCAGTTCTTC
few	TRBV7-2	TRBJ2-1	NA	CASTFISSYNEQFF	TGTGCCAGCACCTTCATTAGCTCCTACAATGAGCAGTTCTTC
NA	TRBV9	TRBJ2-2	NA	CASSVEVTGELFF	TGTGCCAGCAGCGTAGAGGTCACCGGGGAGCTGTTTTTT
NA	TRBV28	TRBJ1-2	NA	CASSLTYYNYGYTF	TGTGCCAGCAGTTTAACCTATTACAACTATGGCTACACCTTC
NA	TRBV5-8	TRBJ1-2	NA	CASSLNPGLGYGYTF	TGTGCCAGCAGCTTGAACCCAGGGCTGGGCTATGGCTACACCTTC
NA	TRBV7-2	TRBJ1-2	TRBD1	CASSQDKAGGDGYTF	TGCGCCAGCAGCCAAGATAAAGCAGGGGGCGATGGCTACACCTTC
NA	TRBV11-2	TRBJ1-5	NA	CASSFGGPNQPQHF	TGTGCCAGCAGCTTTGGGGGTCCCAATCAGCCCCAGCATTTT